This T cell receptor beta chain is drawn from a study of early stage breast cancer tumors. Between the trimmed V and J ends, which lost 1 base and 7 bases, there was a span of 10 bases. This CDR3 contains 13 residues. Germline assignment: CDR1 LGHNA and CDR2 YSLEER. This clone was detected only a few times. The method was immunoSEQ multiplex PCR; TCRdb's version includes in-frame clones alone and lacks a portion of them. The sample lists fewer than 50,000 clones, about three quarters occurring once. The sequencing sample was made of blood. The receptor was isolated from a person aged 50-59 years with breast cancer. V and J are TRBV4-3 and TRBJ1-2, with D uncertain. CDR3 DNA: TGCGCCAGCAGCCAAGCTCTTGAGGGTGGCTACACCTTC. Its translation is CASSQALEGGYTF.